This T cell receptor beta chain emerged from a study of monozygotic twins with inflammatory bowel disease. TCRdb reanalyzed the 5' RACE reads, giving one entry per CDR3 protein sequence and no DNA. This table holds some 300,000 distinct CDR3 sequences. T cells were not sorted, and total RNA was isolated straight from whole blood. General study results and limits: Limited statistical power may explain no repertoire similarity difference between concordant and discordant twins.

Comments on this clonotype: Its antigen is unidentified.

The germline gives CDR1 SGHRS, CDR2 YFSETQ. The CDR3 is made up of 15 amino acids. The specimen was blood. The receptor was isolated from a human donor with ulcerative colitis or Crohn's disease, or a healthy co-twin of an affected twin (not recorded which). The chain has TRBV5-1 and TRBJ2-5; TCRdb's D call of TRBD1 is untestable without DNA. The CDR3 sequence: CASSHGQPREETQYF.